A single sample is the source of the 22 T cell receptor beta chains below, sequenced in a study of OX40 agonist ivuxolimab in advanced cancers. Generated by immunoSEQ multiplex PCR, the TCRdb table keeps only in-frame clones and is missing some. The sample holds around 30,000 clones, around 85% seen once. The sequencing here drew on CD4+ or CD8+ T cells sorted from blood, taken in a trial of the OX40 agonist ivuxolimab. These receptors came from an adult with an advanced solid tumor such as melanoma, head and neck, liver or kidney cancer.

This chain joins TRBV4-1 and TRBJ2-1; D gene unclear. Germline assignment: CDR1 MGHRA and CDR2 YSYEKL. The CDR3 consists of 11 residues. The ends were cut back, 0 bases at V and 9 bases at J, with 3 bases in the middle. CDR3 region: CASSQESEQFF. CDR3 sequence (DNA): TGCGCCAGCAGCCAAGAAAGTGAGCAGTTCTTC.

This chain links TRBV7-6 with TRBJ2-1; possible D gene TRBD2, 6 bases. CDR1 is SGHVS, CDR2 FNYEAQ, per germline. The length of the CDR3 is 16 residues. The V and J ends lost 1 base and 8 bases respectively, with 18 bases between them. CDR3 residues: CASSLGVWGAGHEQFF. The CDR3 DNA sequence: TGTGCCAGCAGCTTAGGAGTCTGGGGCGCGGGGCATGAGCAGTTCTTC. Complete variable domain (other parts from reference TRBV7-6 and TRBJ2-1): GAGVSQSPRYKVTKRGQDVALRCDPISGHVSLYWYRQALGQGPEFLTYFNYEAQQDKSGLPNDRFSAERPEGSISTLTIQRTEQRDSAMYRCASSLGVWGAGHEQFFGPGTRLTVL.

The CDR3 region has the DNA TGTGCCAGTAGTGCCGGGACAGGGGGCTTGGGCAAGAGGATCGAGCAGTACTTC. Translating it yields CASSAGTGGLGKRIEQYF. The chain is built from TRBV19 and TRBJ2-7, with 12 bases aligning to TRBD1. The CDR3 totals 18 residues. V was pared by 5 bases and J by 6 bases, with 17 bases of the junction left unmatched. The germline CDR1 and CDR2 sequences are LNHDA and SQIVND (reference sequence).

V and J are TRBV9 and TRBJ1-5, with D hard to call. The CDR3 length is 15 residues. Germline CDR1 is SGDLS and CDR2 is YYNGEE. V was cut by 0 bases and J by 1 base, with 8 bases left in between. In DNA form, the CDR3 reads TGTGCCAGCAGCGTAGGCAGCGCCAGCAATCAGCCCCAGCATTTT. Its translation is CASSVGSASNQPQHF.

The chain has TRBV23-1 and TRBJ1-3; no definite D call. TRBV23-1 is placed among ORFs of uncertain function. There are 16 residues in the CDR3. V was pared by 5 bases and J by 0 bases, with 14 bases between. This CDR3 is CASSNPSRASGNTIYF. As DNA, the CDR3 is TGCGCCAGCAGTAATCCATCGCGGGCCTCTGGAAACACCATATATTTT.

V gene TRBV29-1 combines with J gene TRBJ2-3; 9 bases align to TRBD1. This CDR3 has 17 residues. The trim removed 6 bases at V and 0 bases at J, leaving 13 bases unmatched. Germline V lookup: CDR1 SQVTM, CDR2 ANQGSEA. The CDR3 protein is CSVDRGDGGFSTDTQYF. The CDR3 DNA reads as TGCAGCGTAGACAGGGGGGACGGAGGGTTTAGCACAGATACGCAGTATTTT.

The V gene is TRBV25-1, the J gene TRBJ1-6; D unresolved. CDR1 MGHDK and CDR2 SYGVNS come from the germline V gene. Trimming shortened V by 4 bases and J by 7 bases, and 8 bases separated the two germline ends. CDR3 size: 13 residues. The CDR3 DNA reads TGTGCCAGCAGTGGCCAGGCGAATTCACCCCTCCACTTT. As protein: CASSGQANSPLHF.

This chain joins TRBV14 and TRBJ2-5; the D gene is possibly TRBD2 (6 bases). With the DNA end fitting TRBJ2-7 better, the J assignment may be wrong. CDR3 size: 16 residues. CDR1 SGHDN and CDR2 FVKESK come from the germline V gene. The CDR3 DNA sequence: TGTGCCAGCAGCCAGGGAGATAGCGGAACCTCCTACGAGCAGTACTTC. Its protein product is CASSQGDSGTSYEQYF.

This chain links TRBV13 with TRBJ2-3, with TRBD2 matching 14 bases. The CDR3 has 16 residues. The germline V gene encodes CDR1 PRHDT and CDR2 FYEKMQ (reference sequence). V shed 4 bases, J shed 3 bases, and the junction held 3 bases outside the gene matches. This CDR3 is CASSYGLAGGTDTQYF. CDR3 DNA sequence: TGTGCCAGCAGCTACGGACTAGCGGGAGGAACAGATACGCAGTATTTT.

The chain employs TRBV10-3 and TRBJ2-2; no clear D. Per the germline V gene, CDR1 is ENHRY and CDR2 is SYGVKD. Trimming took off 5 bases at V and 5 bases at J, with 15 bases between the two ends. The CDR3 contains 15 residues. Here the CDR3 DNA reads TGTGCCATCAGTCTGGACGGGTCTGATACCGGGGAGCTGTTTTTT. Translated, it gives CAISLDGSDTGELFF.

The V gene is TRBV5-1, the J gene TRBJ1-3; D gene uncertain. CDR1 SGHRS and CDR2 YFSETQ come from the germline V gene. The CDR3 runs to 16 residues. V lost 1 base and J 0 bases, leaving 11 bases between the germline ends. DNA for the CDR3: TGCGCCAGCAGCTTGTCTTCGGGGATCTCTGGAAACACCATATATTTT. Translated: CASSLSSGISGNTIYF.

This clone occurred once. Written as DNA, the CDR3 is TGTGCCAGCAGCTTAGGGTTGAGCAATCAGCCCCAGCATTTT. Its translation: CASSLGLSNQPQHF. The chain employs TRBV11-2 and TRBJ1-5; no clear D. The CDR3 has 14 amino acids. Trimming shortened V by 1 base and J by 1 base, and 5 bases separated the two germline ends. The germline V gene has CDR1 SGHAT and CDR2 FQNNGV.

This clone was observed a handful of times. The chain recombines TRBV28 with TRBJ2-2, with D tentatively TRBD1 (6 bases). This CDR3 comprises 14 residues. With 7 bases removed from V and 2 bases from J, the gap between germline ends came to 11 bases. Germline lookup yields CDR1 MDHEN and CDR2 SYDVKM. The chain's CDR3 is CASTKGQNTGELFF. The CDR3 DNA follows: TGTGCCAGCACTAAGGGACAAAACACCGGGGAGCTGTTTTTT. Variable domain in full (rest from reference TRBV28 and TRBJ2-2): DVKVTQSSRYLVKRTGEKVFLECVQDMDHENMFWYRQDPGLGLRLIYFSYDVKMKEKGDIPEGYSVSREKKERFSLILESASTNQTSMYLCASTKGQNTGELFFGEGSRLTVL.

This clone was seen once. V and J are TRBV4-3 and TRBJ1-6; the match to TRBD1 covers 9 bases. V trimming: 1 base; J trimming: 10 bases; junction bases outside the gene matches: 5. The CDR3 sequence is 15 residues long. CDR1 LGHNA and CDR2 YSLEER come from the germline V gene. This chain's CDR3 is CASSQGDREMSPLHF. The CDR3 nucleotides read TGCGCCAGCAGCCAAGGGGACAGGGAAATGTCACCCCTCCACTTT.

J is TRBJ1-1 and V is TRBV4-1; D is undetermined. Trimming left V 1 base short and J 4 bases short, with 13 bases between. The germline CDR1 and CDR2 sequences are MGHRA and YSYEKL. This CDR3 is built from 15 residues. The CDR3 region has the DNA TGCGCCAGCAGCCAAGTCCCGATCATTGGCACTGAAGCTTTCTTT. This translates into CASSQVPIIGTEAFF.

The gene calls are TRBV5-1 and TRBJ1-2; 10 bases agree with TRBD1. J gave up 5 bases and V 4 bases, and 11 bases lay outside the gene matches. The CDR3 extends over 16 amino acids. The V gene's germline CDR1 is SGHRS and CDR2 YFSETQ. The CDR3 nucleotides are TGCGCCAGCAGCCGGACAGGGGGGACGGTTTTTTATGGCTACACCTTC. Amino acids: CASSRTGGTVFYGYTF.

This chain connects TRBV27 to TRBJ2-3; a possible D gene is TRBD1 (5 bases). CDR3 size: 14 residues. Per the germline V gene, CDR1 is MNHEY and CDR2 is SMNVEV (reference sequence). V gave up 3 bases and J gave up 4 bases, with 11 bases separating them. CDR3: CASSFGRVADTQYF. The CDR3 region has the DNA TGTGCCAGCAGTTTTGGCAGGGTGGCAGATACGCAGTATTTT.

This chain links TRBV6-6 with TRBJ1-2, with 8 bases aligning to TRBD1. The germline V gene has CDR1 MNHNY and CDR2 SVGAGI (reference sequence). V lost 4 bases, J lost 2 bases, and 3 bases stayed unmatched. There are 14 residues in the CDR3. The CDR3 sequence is CASSSGQENYGYTF. CDR3 sequence (DNA): TGTGCCAGCAGTTCGGGACAGGAGAACTATGGCTACACCTTC.

This sequence joins TRBV28 and TRBJ2-3; no clear D. This CDR3 region has 16 residues. Germline-derived CDR1 and CDR2 are MDHEN and SYDVKM. Deletions cut 2 bases from V and 0 bases from J, with 12 bases between. The CDR3 bases are TGTGCCAGCAGTTTAGCAGCGCACTCTAGCACAGATACGCAGTATTTT. Protein sequence: CASSLAAHSSTDTQYF.

To note about this clone: This specimen includes other DNA sequences encoding the same CDR3. This chain joins TRBV30 and TRBJ2-7; 11 bases line up with TRBD2. This CDR3 comprises 15 residues. Germline assignment: CDR1 GTSNPN and CDR2 SVGIG (reference sequence). V trimming: 5 bases; J trimming: 3 bases; junction bases outside the gene matches: 9. CDR3 loop: CAWDVGLADYYEQYF. For the CDR3, the DNA is TGTGCCTGGGACGTGGGACTAGCGGATTACTACGAGCAGTACTTC.

The chain carries TRBV13 and TRBJ1-4, with D tentatively TRBD1 (5 bases). The length of the CDR3 is 14 residues. Germline loops: CDR1 PRHDT, CDR2 FYEKMQ (reference sequence). Trimming stripped 5 bases from V and 5 bases from J, with 12 bases between. DNA for the CDR3: TGTGCCAGCAGCGACGGGGGTCGGAATGAAAAACTGTTTTTT. It codes for CASSDGGRNEKLFF.

This chain joins TRBV28 and TRBJ1-5; 9 bases are a match to TRBD1. Germline V gene sequence: CDR1 MDHEN, CDR2 SYDVKM. This CDR3 is 15 amino acids long. V dropped 6 bases and J dropped 5; count of bases not matched to a gene: 8. As DNA, the CDR3 is TGTGCCAGCAGGCCTCGCGGGACAGGGTATCAGCCCCAGCATTTT. Residues: CASRPRGTGYQPQHF.